This T cell receptor beta chain comes out of a study of blood T cell repertoires in COVID-19. Measured with immunoSEQ multiplex PCR; TCRdb has only the in-frame clones, and not every one. Of about 130,000 clones in the sample, roughly 83% were seen once. V lost 3 bases and J lost 1; bases outside the gene matches: 3. The CDR3 has 15 amino acids. Germline CDR1 and CDR2: MDHEN and SYDVKM. The V call is TRBV28, the J call TRBJ1-1; 9 bases fit TRBD1. This sequence originates from a man aged 45 to 65 who had recovered from COVID-19. Sequenced input: PBMCs or T cells enriched from blood (not recorded which). Written as DNA, the CDR3 is TGTGCCAGCAGTTTTCTGGACAGGGGGAACACTGAAGCTTTCTTT. This sequence encodes CASSFLDRGNTEAFF.